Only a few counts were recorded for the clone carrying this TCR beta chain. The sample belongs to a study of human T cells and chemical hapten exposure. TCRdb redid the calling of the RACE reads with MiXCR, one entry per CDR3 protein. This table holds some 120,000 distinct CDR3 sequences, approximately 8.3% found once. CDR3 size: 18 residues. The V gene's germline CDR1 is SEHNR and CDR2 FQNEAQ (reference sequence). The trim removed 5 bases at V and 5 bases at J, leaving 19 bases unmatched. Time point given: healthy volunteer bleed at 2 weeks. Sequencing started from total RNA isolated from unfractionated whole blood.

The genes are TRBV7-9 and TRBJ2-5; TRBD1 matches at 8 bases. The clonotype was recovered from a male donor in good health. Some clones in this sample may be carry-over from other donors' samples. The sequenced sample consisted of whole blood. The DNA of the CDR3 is TGTGCCAGCAGCCCTAGACCCCACTCAGGGGGCGGGGAGGAGACCCAGTACTTC. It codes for CASSPRPHSGGGEETQYF.